Described below is a single T cell receptor (beta chain) sequence and its context. Assay used: immunoSEQ multiplex PCR; TCRdb lists only in-frame clones, some missing. Of about 270,000 clones listed, 88% are singletons. This sample is part of a study of blood T cell repertoires in COVID-19. Study context: T cells, B-cell-depleted T cells, or PBMCs supplied cDNA or gDNA.

V shed 6 bases, J shed 5 bases, and the junction held 5 bases outside the gene matches. The germline gives CDR1 SGDLS, CDR2 YYNGEE. CDR3 length equals 13 residues. The rearrangement uses TRBV9 and TRBJ1-2; 9 nucleotides line up with TRBD1. The clonotype comes from a man in his sixties who had recovered from COVID-19. The sample was peripheral blood. Written as DNA, the CDR3 is TGTGCCAGCAAGGACAGGGGAGAATATGGCTACACCTTC. Translated, it gives CASKDRGEYGYTF. The variable domain in full, with the rest retrieved from reference TRBV9 and TRBJ1-2, is DSGVTQTPKHLITATGQRVTLRCSPRSGDLSVYWYQQSLDQGLQFLIQYYNGEERAKGNILERFSAQQFPDLHSELNLSSLELGDSALYFCASKDRGEYGYTFGSGTRLTVV.